This is a list of T cell receptor beta chains from one sample in a study of PD-1 blockade in classical Hodgkin lymphoma. Sequencing was performed with immunoSEQ multiplex PCR; in TCRdb, only in-frame clones are kept and a portion is missing. Of roughly 10,000 clones in the sample, 70% to 90% were seen once. Sequences were obtained from CD8+ T cells from blood. All receptors come from a human donor with classical Hodgkin lymphoma. The CDR3 runs from the conserved cysteine through the conserved F or W. The D gene is left open where the match is weak. Size tells how often a clone was seen (once, few, many) or the class of an expanded clone, and some rows leave it out.

V gene,D gene,J gene,clone size,CDR3 protein,CDR3 DNA
TRBV7-8,TRBD2,TRBJ2-1,NA,CASSLARGTSGYNEQFF,TGTGCCAGCAGCTTAGCGCGAGGGACTAGCGGCTACAATGAGCAGTTCTTC
TRBV2,NA,TRBJ1-2,few,CASSPTGLGNYGYTF,TGTGCCAGCAGTCCTACAGGCCTTGGTAACTATGGCTACACCTTC
TRBV7-9,NA,TRBJ1-2,NA,CASSLGGEFIRDGYTF,TGTGCCAGCAGCTTAGGTGGGGAGTTTATCCGAGATGGCTACACCTTC
TRBV6-5,TRBD1,TRBJ2-7,NA,CASSYGQGASYEQYF,TGTGCCAGCAGTTACGGGCAGGGGGCTTCCTACGAGCAGTACTTC
TRBV6-5,TRBD1,TRBJ2-7,NA,CASSYSTGATYEQYF,TGTGCCAGCAGTTACTCGACAGGGGCAACCTACGAGCAGTACTTC
TRBV4-1,TRBD1,TRBJ2-7,few,CASSHRDSMYEQYF,TGCGCCAGCAGCCACCGGGACAGTATGTACGAGCAGTACTTC
TRBV7-9,TRBD1,TRBJ1-2,few,CASSFTGTETNYGYTF,TGTGCCAGCAGCTTTACCGGGACAGAGACTAACTATGGCTACACCTTC
TRBV5-1,NA,TRBJ2-1,NA,CASLENNEQFF,TGCGCCAGCCTAGAGAACAATGAGCAGTTCTTC
TRBV5-1,TRBD2,TRBJ2-5,NA,CASSPSGNQETQYF,TGCGCCAGCAGCCCTAGCGGGAACCAAGAGACCCAGTACTTC
TRBV7-8,NA,TRBJ2-3,few,CASSPSIQGYGTDTQYF,TGTGCCAGCAGCCCATCAATTCAGGGATATGGCACAGATACGCAGTATTTT
TRBV5-6,NA,TRBJ2-6,NA,CASSPDRLHSGANVLTF,TGTGCCAGCAGCCCTGACAGGCTCCACTCTGGGGCCAACGTCCTGACTTTC
TRBV4-3,TRBD2,TRBJ2-7,NA,CASSHHGGTYEQYF,TGCGCCAGCAGCCACCACGGGGGGACCTACGAGCAGTACTTC
TRBV4-1,NA,TRBJ2-7,NA,CASSQVYSRGTRAYEQYF,TGCGCCAGCAGCCAAGTCTACAGTAGAGGGACAAGGGCCTACGAGCAGTACTTC
TRBV6-1,NA,TRBJ1-1,medium-sized,CASSVQRNQGAFF,TGTGCCAGCAGTGTTCAGCGTAATCAGGGAGCTTTCTTT
TRBV9,NA,TRBJ2-5,NA,CASSVASRGLQETQYF,TGTGCCAGCAGCGTAGCGAGCAGGGGCCTTCAAGAGACCCAGTACTTC
TRBV13,NA,TRBJ2-7,NA,CASSLGLGAPFGKQYF,TGTGCCAGCAGCTTAGGTTTGGGGGCTCCCTTTGGGAAGCAGTACTTC
TRBV9,TRBD2,TRBJ2-1,NA,CASSPGGLSYNEQFF,TGTGCCAGCAGCCCGGGGGGTCTCTCCTACAATGAGCAGTTCTTC
TRBV14,NA,TRBJ2-3,NA,CASSQGLKYTDTQYF,TGTGCCAGCAGCCAAGGTCTTAAATACACAGATACGCAGTATTTT
TRBV4-1,NA,TRBJ1-2,NA,CASSPFRVINYGYTF,TGCGCCAGCAGCCCCTTTCGGGTTATAAACTATGGCTACACCTTC
TRBV9,NA,TRBJ2-3,NA,CASSVGGGPDTQYF,TGTGCCAGCAGCGTGGGAGGGGGTCCGGATACGCAGTATTTT
TRBV25-1,NA,TRBJ1-5,few,CASSDSGSNQPQHF,TGTGCCAGCAGTGATTCCGGGAGCAATCAGCCCCAGCATTTT
TRBV4-3,TRBD1,TRBJ2-5,NA,CASSPGQGAGETQYF,TGCGCCAGCAGCCCCGGACAGGGGGCTGGAGAGACCCAGTACTTC
TRBV6-9,NA,TRBJ1-6,NA,CASSDFRSYNSPLHF,TGTGCCAGCAGTGACTTCCGTTCCTATAATTCACCCCTCCACTTT
TRBV4-1,NA,TRBJ2-2,NA,CASSQDRFQLGGELFF,TGCGCCAGCAGCCAAGATCGTTTCCAGTTGGGCGGGGAGCTGTTTTTT
TRBV13,NA,TRBJ2-1,NA,CASRERGSLANEQFF,TGTGCCAGCAGGGAAAGGGGGTCTTTAGCCAATGAGCAGTTCTTC
TRBV2,TRBD2,TRBJ2-7,NA,CASSVTSGGPGSYEQYF,TGTGCCAGCAGTGTGACTAGCGGGGGTCCGGGGTCCTACGAGCAGTACTTC
TRBV7-8,TRBD1,TRBJ2-7,NA,CASSTRQGLRRVNEQYF,TGTGCCAGCAGCACTAGACAGGGTCTGAGAAGGGTTAACGAGCAGTACTTC
TRBV27,NA,TRBJ2-1,NA,CASSLTNYNEQFF,TGTGCCAGCAGTCTTACCAATTACAATGAGCAGTTCTTC
TRBV5-6,NA,TRBJ1-2,NA,CASSSPRKPDYGYTF,TGTGCCAGCAGCTCTCCCAGAAAACCCGATTATGGCTACACCTTC
TRBV4-1,TRBD1,TRBJ2-7,NA,CASSQGGQGTAYEQYF,TGCGCCAGCAGCCAGGGGGGACAGGGGACGGCCTACGAGCAGTACTTC
TRBV29-1,NA,TRBJ1-2,NA,CSVVFSLGGPYGYTF,TGCAGCGTTGTCTTTTCTCTGGGGGGACCCTATGGCTACACCTTC
TRBV10-3,NA,TRBJ2-2,once,CAISESEVTGELFF,TGTGCCATCAGTGAGTCAGAGGTCACCGGGGAGCTGTTTTTT
TRBV28,NA,TRBJ1-6,few,CASGLNEEASPLHF,TGTGCCAGCGGACTAAACGAGGAGGCTTCACCCCTCCACTTT
TRBV11-2,NA,TRBJ2-7,NA,CASSLDASYEQYF,TGTGCCAGCAGCTTAGACGCCAGCTACGAGCAGTACTTC
TRBV5-5,NA,TRBJ1-1,NA,CASSPGGGLTEAFF,TGTGCCAGCAGCCCCGGGGGGGGGTTAACTGAAGCTTTCTTT
TRBV28,NA,TRBJ2-3,NA,CASSNRDSGTDTQYF,TGTGCCAGCAGCAACCGGGACTCGGGCACAGATACGCAGTATTTT
TRBV5-1,NA,TRBJ1-1,NA,CASSFSRNTEAFF,TGCGCCAGCAGCTTTTCTAGGAACACTGAAGCTTTCTTT
TRBV25-1,NA,TRBJ1-5,few,CASSESNQPQHF,TGTGCCAGCAGCGAGTCGAATCAGCCCCAGCATTTT
TRBV7-2,NA,TRBJ2-5,NA,CASSSWSARGAQETQYF,TGTGCCAGCAGCTCTTGGTCAGCCAGGGGGGCTCAAGAGACCCAGTACTTC
TRBV7-2,NA,TRBJ2-7,NA,CASSLDRVAGSYEQYF,TGTGCCAGCAGCTTAGATCGAGTCGCCGGCTCCTACGAGCAGTACTTC
TRBV27,NA,TRBJ1-5,few,CASGPNQPQHF,TGTGCCAGCGGGCCAAATCAGCCCCAGCATTTT
TRBV29-1,TRBD1,TRBJ2-5,NA,CSVEGRGQVGPGTQYF,TGCAGCGTTGAAGGTCGGGGACAGGTCGGCCCGGGGACCCAGTACTTC
TRBV13,TRBD1,TRBJ1-6,NA,CASSRTGENYNSPLHF,TGTGCCAGCAGCCGGACAGGGGAAAACTATAATTCACCCCTCCACTTT
TRBV7-8,NA,TRBJ1-6,NA,CASSLEWAGRNSPLHF,TGTGCCAGCAGCTTGGAGTGGGCAGGGAGGAATTCACCCCTCCACTTT
TRBV27,TRBD1,TRBJ1-2,NA,CASSSDRGLSYGYTF,TGTGCCAGCAGTTCGGACAGGGGGCTTAGCTATGGCTACACCTTC